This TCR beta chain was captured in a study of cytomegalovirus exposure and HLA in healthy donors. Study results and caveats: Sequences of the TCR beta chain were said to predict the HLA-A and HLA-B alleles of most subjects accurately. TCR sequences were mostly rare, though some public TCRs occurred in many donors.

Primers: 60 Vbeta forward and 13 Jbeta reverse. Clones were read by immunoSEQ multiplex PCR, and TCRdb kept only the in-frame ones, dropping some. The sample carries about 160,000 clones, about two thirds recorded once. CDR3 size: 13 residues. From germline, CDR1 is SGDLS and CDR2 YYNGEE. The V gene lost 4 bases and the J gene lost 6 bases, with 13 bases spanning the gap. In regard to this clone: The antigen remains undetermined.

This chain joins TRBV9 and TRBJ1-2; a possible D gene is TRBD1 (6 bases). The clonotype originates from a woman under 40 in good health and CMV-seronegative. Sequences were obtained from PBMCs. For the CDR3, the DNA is TGTGCCAGCAGCCCCACTCAGGGGAATGGCTACACCTTC. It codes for CASSPTQGNGYTF.